This T cell receptor beta chain was recovered during a study of T cell changes during pregnancy in multiple sclerosis. The CDR3 is 16 residues long. The germline V gene has CDR1 MNHEY and CDR2 SVGAGI. V was shortened by 1 base and J by 1 base, with 13 bases between the two germline ends. Sequenced by immunoSEQ multiplex PCR; TCRdb stores in-frame clones only, minus some. The sample includes around 68,000 clones, about nine tenths of them seen just once. The clonotype originates from a female donor with multiple sclerosis, enrolled in a pregnancy study. The chain is built from TRBV6-5 and TRBJ1-1; D gene unclear. The source was peripheral blood, collected in the third trimester of pregnancy. For the CDR3, the DNA is TGTGCCAGCAGTTACTATTGGAGGGAGCAGAACACTGAAGCTTTCTTT. Its translation is CASSYYWREQNTEAFF.